The 23 T cell receptor beta chains below all came from one sample that was sequenced in a study of breast tumors, draining lymph nodes, adjacent tissues. Axillary draining lymph nodes of breast cancer patients supplied the node samples. TCRdb used MiXCR to reprocess the multiplex PCR reads, holding one entry per CDR3 protein. In the table there are about 220,000 distinct CDR3 sequences, about 34% of which are singletons. The sequencing sample was made of axillary lymph node tissue. All receptors come from a female donor with breast cancer. Some clones in this sample may be carry-over from other donors' samples.

This clonotype showed up many times. The chain has TRBV9 and TRBJ1-4; D is unclear. The ends were cut back, 3 bases at V and 7 bases at J, with 22 bases in the middle. This CDR3 contains 17 residues. Germline CDR1 and CDR2: SGDLS and YYNGEE. The CDR3 sequence: CASSDTLDGYEGEKLFF. The CDR3 region has the DNA TGTGCCAGCAGCGATACCCTGGACGGGTACGAGGGTGAAAAACTGTTTTTT.

This clonotype was seen ten or more times. The chain links TRBV7-2 to TRBJ1-4; TRBD1 matches at 7 bases. The V gene's germline CDR1 is SGHTA and CDR2 FQGNSA. This CDR3 comprises 13 residues. The ends lost 6 bases at V and 7 bases at J; junction bases unmatched: 5. The CDR3 region has the DNA TGTGCCAGCAGTGTAGGGGGCCGTGAAAAACTGTTTTTT. Translation gives CASSVGGREKLFF.

Regarding this clonotype: This could be a read error, since a much larger clone is one nucleotide away. V and J are TRBV18 and TRBJ2-3; D gene ambiguous. The CDR3 loop spans 11 amino acids. The V gene's germline CDR1 is KGHSH and CDR2 LQKENI. This CDR3 reads CASSLMDTRYF. DNA for the CDR3: TGTGCCAGCTCACTAATGGATACGCGGTATTTT.

The chain combines TRBV28 with TRBJ1-2; D unresolved. CDR3 size: 14 residues. V was shortened by 1 base and J by 6 bases, with 12 bases between the two germline ends. CDR1 is MDHEN, CDR2 SYDVKM, per germline. CDR3 in amino acids: CASSLFVQLDGYTF. The CDR3 nucleotides read TGTGCCAGCAGTTTATTCGTCCAGCTAGATGGCTACACCTTC.

This chain uses TRBV3-1 with TRBJ1-3; D gene unclear. With 2 bases removed from V and 0 bases from J, the gap between germline ends came to 5 bases. The CDR3 is 14 residues long. CDR1 is LGHDT and CDR2 is YNNKEL in the germline V gene (reference sequence). In nucleotides, the CDR3 is TGTGCCAGCAGCCAAACGAACTCTGGAAACACCATATATTTT. Protein sequence: CASSQTNSGNTIYF.

In the case of this clonotype: The CDR3 ends on some other residue instead of the conserved phenylalanine or tryptophan, so this is likely a read error. DNA of the CDR3: TGTGCCAGCAGTCCACTACAGGGTAGATCACCCCTCCACTCT. This codes for CASSPLQGRSPLHS. The genes are TRBV7-2 and TRBJ1-6; D may be TRBD1 (6 bases). V lost 6 bases, J lost 10 bases, and 16 bases lay in between. CDR3 length equals 14 residues. Germline values: CDR1 SGHTA, CDR2 FQGNSA.

The rearrangement joins TRBV11-3 to TRBJ1-2; the match to TRBD1 covers 11 bases. In germline, CDR1 is SGHNT, CDR2 YENEEA. V was clipped by 1 base and J by 6 bases; unmatched bases: 10. The CDR3 totals 17 residues. The CDR3: CASSLASGTGGIDGYTF. CDR3 DNA: TGTGCCAGCAGCTTAGCCTCCGGGACAGGGGGTATAGATGGCTACACCTTC.

This clonotype was counted at least ten times. This could be a read error, since a much larger clone is one nucleotide away. The chain recombines TRBV7-8 with TRBJ2-5, with a tentative D call TRBD1 (5 bases). Germline CDR1 reads SGHVS; CDR2 reads FQNEAQ. This CDR3 is built from 15 residues. CDR3 sequence: CASSLRSGQGETQHF. CDR3 DNA: TGTGCCAGCAGCTTAAGGTCAGGGCAAGGAGAGACCCAGCACTTC. Variable domain in full (rest from reference TRBV7-8 and TRBJ2-5): GAGVSQSPRYKVAKRGQDVALRCDPISGHVSLFWYQQALGQGPEFLTYFQNEAQLDKSGLPSDRFFAERPEGSVSTLKIQRTQQEDSAVYLCASSLRSGQGETQHFGPGTRLLVL.

Only a few counts were recorded for this clonotype. A read error is possible here, since a much larger clone lies one base away. The chain links TRBV20-1 to TRBJ2-3; 10 bases map to TRBD2. The junction had 14 bases not matched to a gene; V was cut back by 1 base and J by 10 bases. Germline CDR1 DFQATT, CDR2 SNEGSKA (reference sequence). The CDR3 totals 16 residues. The CDR3 reads CSARGSLAGAEVAQYF. CDR3 in DNA: TGCAGTGCTAGAGGGTCCCTAGCGGGAGCAGAAGTTGCGCAGTATTTT.

This chain joins TRBV7-3 and TRBJ2-5; tentatively, D is TRBD1 (5 bases). V was shortened by 2 bases and J by 3 bases, with 16 bases between the two germline ends. Germline V CDR1 and CDR2: SGHTA, FQGTGA. This CDR3 has 16 amino acids. The CDR3: CASSLGQGGGEETQYF. The CDR3 DNA reads as TGTGCCAGCAGCTTAGGCCAGGGCGGTGGCGAAGAGACCCAGTACTTC.

The rearrangement uses TRBV7-9 and TRBJ2-2; 13 bases are shared with TRBD2. In germline, CDR1 is SEHNR, CDR2 FQNEAQ (reference sequence). V lost 5 bases to trimming and J lost 6 bases; unmatched junction nucleotides: 6. There are 16 residues in the CDR3. CDR3 amino acids: CASSPPLAGGPGELFF. The CDR3 DNA reads TGTGCCAGCAGCCCTCCACTAGCGGGGGGGCCCGGGGAGCTGTTTTTT.

V usage is TRBV6-6 and J usage is TRBJ2-7, with 10 positions matching TRBD1. There are 14 residues in the CDR3. Trimming removed 5 bases from V and 3 bases from J; junction bases left unmatched: 4. Per the germline V gene, CDR1 is MNHNY and CDR2 is SVGAGI (reference sequence). This CDR3 reads CASSPRTGGYEQYF. In nucleotides, the CDR3 is TGTGCCAGCAGTCCCCGGACAGGGGGCTACGAGCAGTACTTC.

Only a few counts were recorded for this clonotype. The rearrangement joins TRBV11-3 to TRBJ2-5; TRBD1 might be the D (6 bases). Germline V gene lookup returns CDR1 SGHNT and CDR2 YENEEA. There are 14 residues in the CDR3. V was clipped by 5 bases and J by 4 bases, with 14 bases between them. CDR3 bases: TGTGCCAGCAGCCCAGGGACATGGCCAGAGACCCAGTACTTC. It translates to CASSPGTWPETQYF.

The chain combines TRBV10-3 with TRBJ2-5, with 8 bases matching TRBD1. The CDR3 runs to 14 residues. The germline gives CDR1 ENHRY, CDR2 SYGVKD. V was clipped by 10 bases and J by 5 bases; unmatched bases: 12. In nucleotides, the CDR3 is TGTGCCACTCGCCAGGGGGCAGGGGGTGAGACCCAGTACTTC. Its translation: CATRQGAGGETQYF.

The chain uses TRBV5-6 and TRBJ2-3, with 12 bases aligning to TRBD2. CDR3 length equals 16 residues. Germline V gene sequence: CDR1 SGHDT, CDR2 YYEEEE. The J segment lost 5 bases and the V segment lost 4 bases, leaving 8 bases of the junction unmatched. CDR3 DNA sequence: TGTGCCAGCAGCCGTTACCTAGCGGGAGGGCAAGATACGCAGTATTTT. Its translation: CASSRYLAGGQDTQYF.

This clonotype showed up many times. The rearrangement links TRBV12-3 or TRBV12-4 to TRBJ2-1; no firm D call. V lost 3 bases and J 2 bases, leaving 11 bases between the germline ends. This CDR3 has 15 residues. This CDR3 reads CASSLLDPAYNEQFF. In DNA form, the CDR3 reads TGTGCCAGCAGTTTGTTGGACCCTGCCTACAATGAGCAGTTCTTC.

This clonotype was recorded at least ten times. The chain has TRBV20-1 and TRBJ2-5, with 7 positions matching TRBD1. The CDR3 is 15 residues long. The germline V gene has CDR1 DFQATT and CDR2 SNEGSKA (reference sequence). Unmatched junction bases numbered 14, after V lost 5 bases and J lost 5 bases. The DNA for the CDR3 is TGCAGTGCTCCGTATCTGACAGGGCCGGGGGAGACCCAGTACTTC. This translates into CSAPYLTGPGETQYF.

This clonotype was recorded at least ten times. The chain links TRBV6-6 to TRBJ2-3; a weak D match, TRBD2 (5 bases). The CDR3 covers 17 residues. Germline V gene sequence: CDR1 MNHNY, CDR2 SVGAGI (reference sequence). V was clipped by 2 bases and J by 5 bases, with 20 bases between them. The CDR3 DNA sequence: TGTGCCAGCAGTTACAGGGTGGGCAAGGAGGTGAAAGATACGCAGTATTTT. Translating gives CASSYRVGKEVKDTQYF.

This clonotype was detected ten times or more. The chain links TRBV12-3 or TRBV12-4 to TRBJ2-3, with 11 bases identical to TRBD2. Trimming took 2 bases from V and 6 from J; bases not matched to a gene: 4. CDR3 length: 15 residues. The CDR3 DNA follows: TGTGCCAGCAGTTTAAGGGCTAGCGGGGGGGATACGCAGTATTTT. As protein: CASSLRASGGDTQYF.

J is TRBJ1-6 and V is TRBV20-1; D is uncertain. V dropped 4 bases and J dropped 6 bases, with 10 bases sitting between them. CDR1 DFQATT and CDR2 SNEGSKA come from the germline V gene (reference sequence). CDR3 length: 13 amino acids. CDR3 sequence reads: CSATIWGNSPLHF. The CDR3, as DNA: TGCAGTGCTACGATTTGGGGTAATTCACCCCTCCACTTT.

This clonotype was counted many times. The chain links TRBV20-1 to TRBJ2-2; D is uncertain. In germline, CDR1 is DFQATT, CDR2 SNEGSKA (reference sequence). CDR3 size: 11 residues. V was shortened by 1 base and J by 5 bases, with 2 bases between the two germline ends. The CDR3: CSARVTGELFF. CDR3 sequence (DNA): TGCAGTGCTAGAGTTACCGGGGAGCTGTTTTTT.

Regarding this clonotype: The junction differs from germline at one of its ends, possibly a read error. The chain joins TRBV6-6 to TRBJ1-3; 7 bases agree with TRBD1. Germline-derived CDR1 and CDR2 are MNHNY and SVGAGI (reference sequence). CDR3 length equals 16 residues. The CDR3 protein is CASSHSGRGSGNTIYF. The CDR3 DNA reads TGTGCCAGCAGTCACTCGGGCAGGGGGTCTGGAAACACCATATATTTT.

This clonotype was recorded many times. The V call is TRBV5-1, the J call TRBJ2-2, with 10 bases that match TRBD1. The CDR3 covers 14 residues. Unmatched junction bases numbered 3, after V lost 4 bases and J lost 6 bases. Germline CDR1 and CDR2: SGHRS and YFSETQ. Here the CDR3 reads CASSRQGAPGELFF. CDR3 in DNA: TGCGCCAGCAGCAGACAGGGGGCTCCCGGGGAGCTGTTTTTT. Looking up the rest from reference TRBV5-1 and TRBJ2-2 gives the full variable domain: KAGVTQTPRYLIKTRGQQVTLSCSPISGHRSVSWYQQTPGQGLQFLFEYFSETQRNKGNFPGRFSGRQFSNSRSEMNVSTLELGDSALYLCASSRQGAPGELFFGEGSRLTVL.